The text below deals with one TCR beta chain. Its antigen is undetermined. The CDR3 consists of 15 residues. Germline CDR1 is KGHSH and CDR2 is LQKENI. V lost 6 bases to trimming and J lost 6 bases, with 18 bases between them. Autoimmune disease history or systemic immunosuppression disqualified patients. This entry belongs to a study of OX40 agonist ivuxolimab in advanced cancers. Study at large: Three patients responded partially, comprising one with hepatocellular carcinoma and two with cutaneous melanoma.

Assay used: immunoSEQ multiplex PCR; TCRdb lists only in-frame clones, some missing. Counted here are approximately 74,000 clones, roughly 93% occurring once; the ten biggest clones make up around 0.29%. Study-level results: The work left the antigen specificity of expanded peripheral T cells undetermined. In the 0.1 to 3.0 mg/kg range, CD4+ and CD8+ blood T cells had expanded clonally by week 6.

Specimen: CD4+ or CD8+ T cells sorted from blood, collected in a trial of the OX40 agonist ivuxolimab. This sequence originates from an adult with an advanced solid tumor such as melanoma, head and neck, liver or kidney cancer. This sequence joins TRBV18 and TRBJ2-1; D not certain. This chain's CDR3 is CASSRQVGWGNEQFF. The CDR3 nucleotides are TGTGCCAGCTCGCGCCAGGTTGGGTGGGGCAATGAGCAGTTCTTC.